Listed here are 30 T cell receptor beta chains from one sample, sequenced in a study of cytomegalovirus exposure and HLA in healthy donors (dated by TCRdb to the late 2010s). Receptor amplification or capture employed the immunoSEQ multiplex PCR assay. A mixture of 60 forward primers for TCR Vbeta segments and 13 reverse primers for TCR Jbeta segments was used in the multiplex PCR. Here the immuneACCESS table is served through TCRdb, limited to in-frame sequences with V and J called. Missing clones are a known gap in these copies; in checked studies unresolved V genes cover under half, and the rest lacks a known reason. In all, the sample holds some 96,000 clones, and approximately 72% of those were seen once. The ten largest make up roughly 7.1% of the sample. Source material: PBMCs. The source of these receptors is a middle-aged man in good health and CMV-seropositive.

V is TRBV5-6 and J is TRBJ1-1; perhaps TRBD1 as D (6 bases). The germline V gene encodes CDR1 SGHDT and CDR2 YYEEEE. V lost 2 bases and J 0 bases, leaving 8 bases between the germline ends. This CDR3 spans 14 amino acids. CDR3 bases: TGTGCCAGCAGCTTCCGGGACATGAACACTGAAGCTTTCTTT. Protein product: CASSFRDMNTEAFF.

The V gene is TRBV2, the J gene TRBJ2-1, with 13 nucleotides matching TRBD2. CDR3 length: 14 amino acids. Trimming at V came to 9 bases and at J to 4 bases, leaving 3 bases not matched to a gene. Germline-derived CDR1 and CDR2 are SNHLY and FYNNEI. CDR3 DNA: TGTGCCAGTAAGGGACTAGCGGGGTACAATGAGCAGTTCTTC. Protein product: CASKGLAGYNEQFF.

The gene calls are TRBV10-3 and TRBJ2-7; TRBD2 might be the D (6 bases). There are 13 residues in the CDR3. From germline, CDR1 is ENHRY and CDR2 SYGVKD. Trimming stripped 0 bases from V and 9 bases from J, with 12 bases between. In DNA, the CDR3 is TGTGCCATCAGTGAGTCCGGAGGGATGGCGCAGTACTTC. Its protein product is CAISESGGMAQYF.

This clone was found a few times. CDR3 protein: CASSPSQGVTEAFF. DNA of the CDR3: TGTGCCAGCTCACCATCTCAGGGGGTCACTGAAGCTTTCTTT. The chain has TRBV18 and TRBJ1-1; TRBD1 agrees at 7 bases. The CDR3 runs to 14 residues. Trimming removed 2 bases from V and 4 bases from J; junction bases left unmatched: 4. Germline CDR1 KGHSH, CDR2 LQKENI.

The genes are TRBV27 and TRBJ1-1; D is uncertain. The CDR3 extends over 14 amino acids. Germline assignment: CDR1 MNHEY and CDR2 SMNVEV (reference sequence). V dropped 4 bases and J dropped 2 bases, with 11 bases sitting between them. Written as DNA, the CDR3 is TGTGCCAGCAGTTGGAGGGCCGAAAACACTGAAGCTTTCTTT. Translated: CASSWRAENTEAFF.

J is TRBJ2-1 and V is TRBV7-9; possibly TRBD2 for D (5 bases). Germline V gene data show CDR1 as SEHNR and CDR2 as FQNEAQ (reference sequence). Trimming took 6 bases from V and 6 from J, leaving 15 bases between them. CDR3 length equals 14 residues. The CDR3 reads CASRSQAVPNEQFF. The CDR3 DNA follows: TGTGCCAGCAGATCACAAGCGGTTCCCAATGAGCAGTTCTTC. Using reference TRBV7-9 and TRBJ2-1 for the parts outside the CDR3, the full variable domain is DTGVSQNPRHKITKRGQNVTFRCDPISEHNRLYWYRQTLGQGPEFLTYFQNEAQLEKSRLLSDRFSAERPKGSFSTLEIQRTEQGDSAMYLCASRSQAVPNEQFFGPGTRLTVL.

The rearrangement links TRBV27 to TRBJ1-1; TRBD1 is a possible D gene (6 bases). Trimming shortened V by 1 base and J by 1 base, and 7 bases separated the two germline ends. The germline gives CDR1 MNHEY, CDR2 SMNVEV (reference sequence). The CDR3 loop spans 14 amino acids. The CDR3 DNA follows: TGTGCCAGCAGTTTATTACAGGGGAACACTGAAGCTTTCTTT. The encoded protein is CASSLLQGNTEAFF.

The gene calls are TRBV9 and TRBJ1-1; D is ambiguous. The CDR3 runs 16 residues. Trimming took 4 bases from V and 1 from J, leaving 17 bases between them. The germline V gene encodes CDR1 SGDLS and CDR2 YYNGEE. DNA of the CDR3: TGTGCCAGCAGCCCCATCTCTCGGGTCCGGAACACTGAAGCTTTCTTT. This gives the protein CASSPISRVRNTEAFF.

This clone was counted between two and nine times. The V call is TRBV7-9, the J call TRBJ2-3; unclear D gene. This CDR3 region has 16 residues. The germline V gene has CDR1 SEHNR and CDR2 FQNEAQ (reference sequence). Trimming cost V 5 bases and J 0 bases, with 15 bases left between them. The CDR3 region is CASSPSDRRSTDTQYF. The CDR3, as DNA: TGTGCCAGCAGCCCCTCAGACCGGCGGAGCACAGATACGCAGTATTTT.

The chain recombines TRBV28 with TRBJ1-2; 9 bases fit TRBD1. The CDR3 runs 15 residues. Per the germline V gene, CDR1 is MDHEN and CDR2 is SYDVKM. The ends lost 5 bases at V and 7 bases at J; junction bases unmatched: 11. The CDR3 reads CASSPPPGQGCGYTF. The CDR3 nucleotides are TGTGCCAGCAGTCCGCCACCGGGACAGGGATGTGGCTACACCTTC.

The rearrangement links TRBV5-1 to TRBJ1-1; maybe TRBD1 (6 bases). CDR1 and CDR2 (germline): SGHRS, YFSETQ. V lost 2 bases and J lost 5, with 10 bases in between. The CDR3 consists of 13 residues. This CDR3 reads CASSFNRGTEAFF. In DNA form, the CDR3 reads TGCGCCAGCAGCTTCAATAGGGGGACTGAAGCTTTCTTT. The full variable domain, rest sourced from reference TRBV5-1 and TRBJ1-1, is KAGVTQTPRYLIKTRGQQVTLSCSPISGHRSVSWYQQTPGQGLQFLFEYFSETQRNKGNFPGRFSGRQFSNSRSEMNVSTLELGDSALYLCASSFNRGTEAFFGQGTRLTVV.

DNA of the CDR3: TGTGCCAGCAGCTTAACCGGGACAGAAGCTTTCTTT. Protein: CASSLTGTEAFF. The chain is built from TRBV5-6 and TRBJ1-1; tentatively, D is TRBD1 (6 bases). The germline gives CDR1 SGHDT, CDR2 YYEEEE. This CDR3 has 12 residues. Trimming left V 2 bases short and J 8 bases short, with 10 bases between. Together with reference TRBV5-6 and TRBJ1-1, the CDR3 gives the full variable domain: DAGVTQSPTHLIKTRGQQVTLRCSPKSGHDTVSWYQQALGQGPQFIFQYYEEEERQRGNFPDRFSGHQFPNYSSELNVNALLLGDSALYLCASSLTGTEAFFGQGTRLTVV.

The rearrangement joins TRBV29-1 to TRBJ2-3; 9 bases are a match to TRBD2. V gave up 4 bases and J gave up 3 bases; unmatched junction bases: 8. From germline, CDR1 is SQVTM and CDR2 ANQGSEA. This CDR3 is 15 amino acids long. Here the CDR3 DNA reads TGCAGCGTTGCCCCTAGACTAGCGGAGACAGATACGCAGTATTTT. Its translation is CSVAPRLAETDTQYF.

CDR3 sequence: CSVSGGSSYEQYF. Written as DNA, the CDR3 is TGCAGCGTGAGCGGGGGGAGCTCCTACGAGCAGTACTTC. The J gene is TRBJ2-7, the V gene TRBV29-1; TRBD2 matches 9 bases. CDR1 is SQVTM, CDR2 ANQGSEA, per germline. The CDR3 consists of 13 residues. Trimming cost V 6 bases and J 0 bases; bases outside gene matches: 3.

V gene TRBV15 combines with J gene TRBJ2-5, with 10 bases fitting TRBD2. J was trimmed by 2 bases and V by 3 bases; bases with no gene match: 9. The CDR3 totals 17 residues. The germline V gene encodes CDR1 LNHNV and CDR2 YYDKDF (reference sequence). CDR3 coding DNA: TGTGCCACCAGCAGCGACCGGACTAGCGGAGATCAAGAGACCCAGTACTTC. It encodes CATSSDRTSGDQETQYF. The full variable domain, with the rest looked up from reference TRBV15 and TRBJ2-5, is DAMVIQNPRYQVTQFGKPVTLSCSQTLNHNVMYWYQQKSSQAPKLLFHYYDKDFNNEADTPDNFQSRRPNTSFCFLDIRSPGLGDTAMYLCATSSDRTSGDQETQYFGPGTRLLVL.

This clone was recorded once. V is TRBV5-1 and J is TRBJ1-2; D might be TRBD1 (5 bases). This CDR3 is built from 14 residues. The ends were cut back, 4 bases at V and 2 bases at J, with 12 bases in the middle. Germline V gene lookup returns CDR1 SGHRS and CDR2 YFSETQ. The CDR3 DNA reads as TGCGCCAGCAGCCCGACAGCATCGAACTATGGCTACACCTTC. Protein sequence: CASSPTASNYGYTF.

This chain connects TRBV18 to TRBJ2-7; TRBD1 matches 12 bases. CDR3 length equals 14 residues. Germline loops: CDR1 KGHSH, CDR2 LQKENI. J lost 5 bases, V lost 3 bases, and 2 bases had no gene match. This chain's CDR3 is CASSPGTGGDEQYF. CDR3 coding DNA: TGTGCCAGCTCACCCGGGACAGGGGGCGACGAGCAGTACTTC.

V usage is TRBV5-1 and J usage is TRBJ2-2; TRBD1 matches at 8 bases. The CDR3 loop spans 16 amino acids. The germline gives CDR1 SGHRS, CDR2 YFSETQ. The junction had 8 bases not matched to a gene; V was cut back by 0 bases and J by 7 bases. CDR3 nucleotide sequence: TGCGCCAGCAGCTTGGTGGGCCAGGGGGCTGGCGGGGAGCTGTTTTTT. Its protein is CASSLVGQGAGGELFF.

The chain couples TRBV6-6 to TRBJ1-5, with a possible D match to TRBD1 (5 bases). Between the trimmed V and J ends, which lost 6 bases and 6 bases, there was a span of 9 bases. Germline V gene sequence: CDR1 MNHNY, CDR2 SVGAGI (reference sequence). This CDR3 has 12 residues. DNA for the CDR3: TGTGCCAGCAGGGGGGAGGGTCAGCCCCAGCATTTT. Protein product: CASRGEGQPQHF.

This chain connects TRBV27 to TRBJ2-7; D is unresolved. Germline V gene sequence: CDR1 MNHEY, CDR2 SMNVEV (reference sequence). Trimming removed 0 bases at V and 0 bases at J, with 12 bases between. The CDR3 totals 16 residues. The CDR3 here is CASSLSGTVSSYEQYF. The DNA of the CDR3 is TGTGCCAGCAGTTTATCGGGTACAGTCAGCTCCTACGAGCAGTACTTC.

The CDR3 loop is CASSKQGEQFF. The CDR3 bases are TGTGCCAGTAGTAAACAGGGTGAGCAGTTCTTC. The chain uses TRBV19 and TRBJ2-1; a weak D match, TRBD1 (6 bases). CDR1 and CDR2 from the germline V gene are LNHDA and SQIVND (reference sequence). The V end was cut by 4 bases, the J end by 9 bases, with 7 bases between. The CDR3 contains 11 residues. Together with reference TRBV19 and TRBJ2-1, the CDR3 gives the full variable domain: DGGITQSPKYLFRKEGQNVTLSCEQNLNHDAMYWYRQDPGQGLRLIYYSQIVNDFQKGDIAEGYSVSREKKESFPLTVTSAQKNPTAFYLCASSKQGEQFFGPGTRLTVL.

This clone was detected a few times. The J gene is TRBJ1-1, the V gene TRBV7-8; D gene ambiguous. Germline assignment: CDR1 SGHVS and CDR2 FQNEAQ. The CDR3 loop spans 13 amino acids. V was clipped by 5 bases and J by 5 bases, with 12 bases between them. The CDR3 loop is CASSPRVTTEAFF. In DNA, the CDR3 is TGTGCCAGCAGCCCGAGGGTGACGACTGAAGCTTTCTTT.

This clone has a single count. The V call is TRBV7-2, the J call TRBJ1-4; 9 bases fit TRBD1. The CDR3 totals 16 residues. The germline gives CDR1 SGHTA, CDR2 FQGNSA. Trimming removed 0 bases from V and 7 bases from J; junction bases left unmatched: 6. The CDR3 protein is CASSLARQGGSEKLFF. The CDR3 nucleotides are TGTGCCAGCAGCTTAGCCCGACAGGGGGGTAGTGAAAAACTGTTTTTT. The complete variable domain, with remaining parts taken from reference TRBV7-2 and TRBJ1-4, reads GAGVSQSPSNKVTEKGKDVELRCDPISGHTALYWYRQSLGQGLEFLIYFQGNSAPDKSGLPSDRFSAERTGGSVSTLTIQRTQQEDSAVYLCASSLARQGGSEKLFFGSGTQLSVL.

This clone appeared once. The J gene is TRBJ2-1, the V gene TRBV4-1; 8 nucleotides align to TRBD2. Per the germline V gene, CDR1 is MGHRA and CDR2 is YSYEKL. The CDR3 contains 13 residues. The junction had 7 bases not matched to a gene; V was cut back by 8 bases and J by 7 bases. The CDR3 DNA sequence: TGCGCCAGCGGAAGGCGGGGGGAAAATGAGCAGTTCTTC. Its protein product is CASGRRGENEQFF.

The V gene is TRBV5-4, the J gene TRBJ2-3, with a weak D call TRBD2 (6 bases). Germline lookup yields CDR1 SGHNT and CDR2 YYREEE (reference sequence). V was cut by 7 bases and J by 1 base, with 16 bases left in between. CDR3 length equals 15 residues. Here the CDR3 reads CASLTRTGGTDTQYF. In DNA form, the CDR3 reads TGTGCCAGCCTGACCAGGACGGGGGGCACAGATACGCAGTATTTT.

The chain uses TRBV7-2 and TRBJ2-7; possible D gene TRBD1, 5 bases. Germline V CDR1 and CDR2: SGHTA, FQGNSA. This CDR3 region has 13 residues. The V end was cut by 3 bases, the J end by 1 base, with 7 bases between. CDR3 in DNA: TGTGCCAGCAGCTTCACAGGATCCTACGAGCAGTACTTC. Its protein product is CASSFTGSYEQYF.

The rearrangement uses TRBV7-2 and TRBJ2-3, with a possible D match to TRBD2 (5 bases). V was clipped by 1 base and J by 2 bases, with 13 bases between them. The germline CDR1 and CDR2 sequences are SGHTA and FQGNSA. The length of the CDR3 is 16 residues. CDR3 protein: CASSLGELGSTDTQYF. The DNA of the CDR3 is TGTGCCAGCAGCTTAGGGGAGCTGGGGTCCACAGATACGCAGTATTTT.

This clone was seen only once. The chain joins TRBV7-9 to TRBJ1-1, with 7 bases that match TRBD1. The CDR3 totals 15 residues. Looked up from germline, CDR1 is SEHNR and CDR2 is FQNEAQ (reference sequence). V gave up 2 bases and J gave up 8 bases; unmatched junction bases: 11. CDR3 in DNA: TGTGCCAGCAGCTTAATCGGTGGGACAGAGAGGGAAGCTTTCTTT. Its translation: CASSLIGGTEREAFF.

This clone turned up a few times. J is TRBJ2-2 and V is TRBV18, with D tentatively TRBD1 (5 bases). Germline values: CDR1 KGHSH, CDR2 LQKENI. This CDR3 spans 17 amino acids. V was trimmed by 2 bases and J by 2 bases, leaving 15 bases between them. The CDR3 DNA reads as TGTGCCAGCTCACCAGGGTCAGGCAGGGCCAACACCGGGGAGCTGTTTTTT. Protein product: CASSPGSGRANTGELFF.

The CDR3 DNA reads TGTGCCAGCAGGCCCCTCAGACAGGGGGCATCACCCCTCCACTTT. The encoded protein is CASRPLRQGASPLHF. The rearrangement links TRBV27 to TRBJ1-6, with TRBD1 identical over 10 bases. V lost 6 bases, J lost 10 bases, and 9 bases stayed unmatched. The length of the CDR3 is 15 residues. Germline V gene lookup returns CDR1 MNHEY and CDR2 SMNVEV (reference sequence).